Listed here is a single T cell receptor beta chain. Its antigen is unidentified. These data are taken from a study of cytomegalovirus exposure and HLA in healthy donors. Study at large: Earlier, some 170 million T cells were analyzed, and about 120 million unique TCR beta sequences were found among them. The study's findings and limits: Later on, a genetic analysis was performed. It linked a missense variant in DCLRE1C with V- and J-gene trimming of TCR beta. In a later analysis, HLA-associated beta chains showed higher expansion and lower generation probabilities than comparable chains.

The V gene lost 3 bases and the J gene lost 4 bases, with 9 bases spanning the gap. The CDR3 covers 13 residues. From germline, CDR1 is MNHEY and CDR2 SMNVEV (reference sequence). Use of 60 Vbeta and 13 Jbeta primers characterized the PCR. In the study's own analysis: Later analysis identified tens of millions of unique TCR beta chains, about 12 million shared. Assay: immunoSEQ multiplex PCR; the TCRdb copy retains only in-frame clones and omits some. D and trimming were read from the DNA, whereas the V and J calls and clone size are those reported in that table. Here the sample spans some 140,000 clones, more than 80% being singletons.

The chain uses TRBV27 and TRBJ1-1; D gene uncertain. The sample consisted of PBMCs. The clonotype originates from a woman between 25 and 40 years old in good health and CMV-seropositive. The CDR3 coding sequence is TGTGCCAGCAGTTTGACGGGATCCACTGAAGCTTTCTTT. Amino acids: CASSLTGSTEAFF.